Each of the 18 T cell receptor beta chains below was sequenced from the same sample in a study of CD8 T cells in ankylosing spondylitis. One entry per CDR3 protein results from TCRdb running MiXCR on the 5' RACE reads. The sample holds tens of thousands of distinct CDR3 sequences, roughly 7.9% seen once. The sequenced sample was blood, either unsorted or a sorted T cell fraction (not recorded which). The receptors come from a male donor with ankylosing spondylitis or in good health (not recorded which).

J is TRBJ2-2 and V is TRBV7-2; D remains unclear. V gave up 1 base and J gave up 1 base, with 4 bases separating them. This CDR3 region has 14 residues. Germline loops: CDR1 SGHTA, CDR2 FQGNSA. CDR3 DNA sequence: TGTGCCAGCAGCTTAGGACGGAACACCGGGGAGCTGTTTTTT. Translation: CASSLGRNTGELFF.

This clonotype was detected many times. J is TRBJ2-1 and V is TRBV20-1; D may match TRBD1 or TRBD2 (5 bases each). The V end was cut by 6 bases, the J end by 5 bases, with 11 bases between. The CDR3 consists of 12 residues. Germline-derived CDR1 and CDR2 are DFQATT and SNEGSKA (reference sequence). CDR3 region: CSARGGHNEQFF. DNA of the CDR3: TGCAGTGCCCGGGGCGGCCACAATGAGCAGTTCTTC.

This clonotype has at least ten counts. The chain carries TRBV12-3 or TRBV12-4 and TRBJ2-1; 7 nucleotides align to TRBD2. J was trimmed by 2 bases and V by 6 bases; bases with no gene match: 4. This CDR3 contains 14 residues. The CDR3 loop is CASSREVTYNEQFF. For the CDR3, the DNA is TGTGCCAGCAGCCGGGAGGTGACCTACAATGAGCAGTTCTTC.

This clonotype was detected ten times or more. The chain couples TRBV2 to TRBJ2-1; D may correspond to TRBD1 or TRBD2 (7 bases each). The CDR3 runs 13 residues. CDR1 SNHLY and CDR2 FYNNEI come from the germline V gene. V lost 2 bases to trimming and J lost 8 bases, with 10 bases between them. The CDR3: CASSESGTDEQFF. As DNA, the CDR3 is TGTGCCAGCAGTGAAAGCGGGACAGATGAGCAGTTCTTC.

This clonotype was seen many times. V and J are TRBV28 and TRBJ2-3; 13 bases agree with TRBD2. The CDR3 is 16 residues long. Germline CDR1 reads MDHEN; CDR2 reads SYDVKM. With V trimmed by 6 bases and J by 8 bases, 11 bases remained unmatched. The CDR3 DNA reads as TGTGCCAGCAGAGAGAGGACTAGCGGGAGCTCTCGTACGCAGTATTTT. The encoded protein is CASRERTSGSSRTQYF. Combining the CDR3 with reference TRBV28 and TRBJ2-3 gives the whole variable domain DVKVTQSSRYLVKRTGEKVFLECVQDMDHENMFWYRQDPGLGLRLIYFSYDVKMKEKGDIPEGYSVSREKKERFSLILESASTNQTSMYLCASRERTSGSSRTQYFGPGTRLTVL.

Ten or more counts support this clonotype. The V gene is TRBV5-4, the J gene TRBJ2-1; 11 bases agree with TRBD2. V was clipped by 6 bases and J by 7 bases; unmatched bases: 6. The CDR3 is made up of 14 amino acids. Germline assignment: CDR1 SGHNT and CDR2 YYREEE (reference sequence). The CDR3 region has the DNA TGTGCCAGCAAACTAGCGGGAGAGGTGAATGAGCAGTTCTTC. Its protein product is CASKLAGEVNEQFF.

This clonotype has a count of ten or more. This rearrangement joins TRBV5-5 to TRBJ1-4; 9 bases fit TRBD1. Germline CDR1 and CDR2: SGHKS and YYEKEE (reference sequence). V gave up 4 bases and J gave up 7 bases; unmatched junction bases: 5. There are 14 residues in the CDR3. Here the CDR3 DNA reads TGTGCCAGCAGCGTACAGGGGGCGCCTGAAAAACTGTTTTTT. Translation gives CASSVQGAPEKLFF.

This clonotype was picked up many times. This chain connects TRBV6-1 to TRBJ1-1; TRBD1 matches 7 bases. Germline V gene data show CDR1 as MNHNS and CDR2 as SASEGT. After removal of 5 bases from V and 1 base from J, the junction contained 4 bases not matched to a gene. The CDR3 covers 14 residues. Here the CDR3 DNA reads TGTGCCAGCAGTCGGACAGGCCAGAACACTGAAGCTTTCTTT. Its protein is CASSRTGQNTEAFF.

This clonotype showed up many times. V is TRBV28 and J is TRBJ2-4; a weak D match, TRBD2 (5 bases). V lost 3 bases and J 1 base, leaving 13 bases between the germline ends. CDR3 length equals 16 residues. Germline lookup yields CDR1 MDHEN and CDR2 SYDVKM. CDR3 DNA: TGTGCCAGCAGTTTTGAGGGCCCACGCGCCAAAAACATTCAGTACTTC. Its translation: CASSFEGPRAKNIQYF.

In its sample, this clonotype was seen many times. CDR3 DNA: TGTGCCAGTAGTATTACAGGGGCTCTGTCTGAGCAGTTCTTC. This gives the protein CASSITGALSEQFF. The chain carries TRBV19 and TRBJ2-1, with 7 bases aligning to TRBD1. The V segment lost 3 bases and the J segment 9 bases; nucleotides outside the gene matches: 8. The CDR3 has 14 residues. The germline V gene encodes CDR1 LNHDA and CDR2 SQIVND (reference sequence).

The V gene is TRBV11-2, the J gene TRBJ2-1; the match to TRBD2 covers 14 bases. Germline-derived CDR1 and CDR2 are SGHAT and FQNNGV. Trimming cost V 7 bases and J 8 bases; bases outside gene matches: 13. The CDR3 length is 17 residues. The CDR3 coding sequence is TGTGCCAGCATCAAACCCCTTGGGACTAGCGGGAGAGATGAGCAGTTCTTC. Translation: CASIKPLGTSGRDEQFF.

This clonotype has at least ten counts. The V call is TRBV5-1, the J call TRBJ2-4; the D is unclear. V lost 2 bases and J 7 bases, leaving 16 bases between the germline ends. The CDR3 extends over 15 amino acids. Germline loops: CDR1 SGHRS, CDR2 YFSETQ. This CDR3 is CASSLGDGLGNIQYF. The CDR3 DNA follows: TGCGCCAGCAGCTTAGGAGACGGATTGGGGAACATTCAGTACTTC.

This clonotype occurred many times. The chain couples TRBV11-2 to TRBJ2-7, with D possibly being TRBD2 (5 bases). The ends were cut back, 0 bases at V and 9 bases at J, with 21 bases in the middle. CDR1 is SGHAT and CDR2 is FQNNGV in the germline V gene. The CDR3 is 16 residues long. CDR3 nucleotides: TGTGCCAGCAGCTTAGACAGGCGGGTTACGGACCTGGGGCAGTACTTC. It yields the protein CASSLDRRVTDLGQYF. The whole variable domain, remainder taken from reference TRBV11-2 and TRBJ2-7, is EAGVAQSPRYKIIEKRQSVAFWCNPISGHATLYWYQQILGQGPKLLIQFQNNGVVDDSQLPKDRFSAERLKGVDSTLKIQPAKLEDSAVYLCASSLDRRVTDLGQYFGPGTRLTVT.

This clonotype was recorded at least ten times. The chain employs TRBV5-5 and TRBJ2-5; D may be TRBD1 or TRBD2 (5 bases each). The CDR3 spans 14 residues. Germline V gene data show CDR1 as SGHKS and CDR2 as YYEKEE (reference sequence). V was clipped by 0 bases and J by 5 bases, with 11 bases between them. The CDR3 DNA reads TGTGCCAGCAGCTTGGGAGGGACGGTGGAGACCCAGTACTTC. Its translation: CASSLGGTVETQYF. The full variable domain, its missing parts supplied by reference TRBV5-5 and TRBJ2-5, is DAGVTQSPTHLIKTRGQQVTLRCSPISGHKSVSWYQQVLGQGPQFIFQYYEKEERGRGNFPDRFSARQFPNYSSELNVNALLLGDSALYLCASSLGGTVETQYFGPGTRLLVL.

There are many counts of this clonotype. This chain uses TRBV3-1 with TRBJ2-2; D is possibly TRBD1 (6 bases). The CDR3 runs to 15 residues. Germline CDR1 is LGHDT and CDR2 is YNNKEL (reference sequence). V was shortened by 2 bases and J by 0 bases, with 7 bases between the two germline ends. The CDR3 here is CASSQKGANTGELFF. CDR3 in DNA: TGTGCCAGCAGCCAAAAGGGGGCGAACACCGGGGAGCTGTTTTTT.

A word on this clonotype: This could be a read error, since a much larger clone is one nucleotide away. V usage is TRBV5-4 and J usage is TRBJ2-2; D may be TRBD2 (5 bases). CDR3 length equals 15 residues. The germline V gene has CDR1 SGHNT and CDR2 YYREEE (reference sequence). The chain's CDR3 is CASSSRSQNTGELLF. DNA for the CDR3: TGTGCCAGCAGCTCAAGGTCGCAGAACACCGGGGAGCTGCTTTTT.

This clonotype was found a few times. The chain uses TRBV29-1 and TRBJ2-2; 14 bases map to TRBD2. V dropped 5 bases and J dropped 6; count of bases not matched to a gene: 2. CDR1 and CDR2 (germline): SQVTM, ANQGSEA. The CDR3 loop spans 14 amino acids. Here the CDR3 DNA reads TGCAGCGTTTCGGGACTAGCGGGAGCCGGGGAGCTGTTTTTT. It is translated as CSVSGLAGAGELFF.

This clonotype was detected many times. The chain carries TRBV5-1 and TRBJ2-3, with 13 bases lining up with TRBD2. Germline trimming cut 5 bases from V and 4 bases from J; bases unmatched to any gene: 4. CDR1 and CDR2 (germline): SGHRS, YFSETQ. The CDR3 has 15 amino acids. The CDR3, as DNA: TGCGCCAGCAGATTAGGACTAGCGGGAGCAGATACGCAGTATTTT. Translating gives CASRLGLAGADTQYF.